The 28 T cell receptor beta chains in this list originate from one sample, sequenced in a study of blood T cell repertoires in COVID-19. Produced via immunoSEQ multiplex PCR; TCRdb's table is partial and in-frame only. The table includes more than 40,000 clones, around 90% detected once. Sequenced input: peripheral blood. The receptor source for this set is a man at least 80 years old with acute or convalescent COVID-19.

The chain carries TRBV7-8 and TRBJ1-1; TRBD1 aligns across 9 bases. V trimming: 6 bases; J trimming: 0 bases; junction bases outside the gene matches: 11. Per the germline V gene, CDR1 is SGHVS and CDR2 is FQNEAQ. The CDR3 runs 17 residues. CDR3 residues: CASRPHRGLPMNTEAFF. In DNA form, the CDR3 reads TGTGCCAGCAGGCCCCACAGGGGGCTCCCCATGAACACTGAAGCTTTCTTT. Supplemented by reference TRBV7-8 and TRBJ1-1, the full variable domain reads GAGVSQSPRYKVAKRGQDVALRCDPISGHVSLFWYQQALGQGPEFLTYFQNEAQLDKSGLPSDRFFAERPEGSVSTLKIQRTQQEDSAVYLCASRPHRGLPMNTEAFFGQGTRLTVV.

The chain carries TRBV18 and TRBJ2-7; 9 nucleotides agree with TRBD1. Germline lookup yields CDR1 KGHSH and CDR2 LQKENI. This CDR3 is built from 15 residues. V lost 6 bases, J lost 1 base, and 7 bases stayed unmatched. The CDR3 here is CASSPTGGSSYEQYF. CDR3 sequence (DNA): TGTGCCAGCTCCCCCACAGGGGGCTCATCCTACGAGCAGTACTTC.

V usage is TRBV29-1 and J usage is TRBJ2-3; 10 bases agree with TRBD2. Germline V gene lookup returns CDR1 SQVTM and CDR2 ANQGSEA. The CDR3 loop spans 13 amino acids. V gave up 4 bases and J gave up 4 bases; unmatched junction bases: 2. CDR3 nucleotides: TGCAGCGTTGGGCTAGCGGGGGCAGATACGCAGTATTTT. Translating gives CSVGLAGADTQYF.

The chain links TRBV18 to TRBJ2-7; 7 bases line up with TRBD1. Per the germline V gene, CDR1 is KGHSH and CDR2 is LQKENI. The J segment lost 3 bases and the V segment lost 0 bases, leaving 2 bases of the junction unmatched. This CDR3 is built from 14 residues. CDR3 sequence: CASSPPTGIYEQYF. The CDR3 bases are TGTGCCAGCTCACCACCGACAGGGATCTACGAGCAGTACTTC.

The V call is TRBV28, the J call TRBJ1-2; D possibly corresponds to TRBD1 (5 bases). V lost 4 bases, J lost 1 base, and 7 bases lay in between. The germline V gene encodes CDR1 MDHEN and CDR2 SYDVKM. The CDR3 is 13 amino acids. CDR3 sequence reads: CASSYDSNYGYTF. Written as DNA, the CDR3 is TGTGCCAGCAGTTATGACAGTAACTATGGCTACACCTTC.

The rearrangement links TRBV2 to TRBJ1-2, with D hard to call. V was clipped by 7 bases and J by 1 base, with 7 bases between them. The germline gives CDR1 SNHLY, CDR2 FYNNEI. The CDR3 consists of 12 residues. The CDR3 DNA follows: TGTGCCAGCACAGAGCGTAACTATGGCTACACCTTC. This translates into CASTERNYGYTF.

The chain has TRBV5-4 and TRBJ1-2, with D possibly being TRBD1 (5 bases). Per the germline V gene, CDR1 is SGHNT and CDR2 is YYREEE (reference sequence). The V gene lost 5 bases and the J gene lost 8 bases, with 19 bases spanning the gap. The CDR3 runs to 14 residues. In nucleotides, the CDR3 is TGTGCCAGCAGACCCCCGGCACAGCCAGGGGGCTACACCTTC. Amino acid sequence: CASRPPAQPGGYTF.

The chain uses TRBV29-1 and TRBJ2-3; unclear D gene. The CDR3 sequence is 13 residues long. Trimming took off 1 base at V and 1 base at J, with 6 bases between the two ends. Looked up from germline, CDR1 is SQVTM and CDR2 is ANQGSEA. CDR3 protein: CSVEAEGTDTQYF. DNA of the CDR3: TGCAGCGTTGAAGCTGAGGGCACAGATACGCAGTATTTT.

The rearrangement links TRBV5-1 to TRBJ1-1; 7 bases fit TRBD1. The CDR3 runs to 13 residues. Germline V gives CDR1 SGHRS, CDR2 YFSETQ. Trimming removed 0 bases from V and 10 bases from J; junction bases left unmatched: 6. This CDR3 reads CASSLAEGARAFF. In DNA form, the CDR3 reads TGCGCCAGCAGCTTGGCCGAGGGGGCACGAGCTTTCTTT.

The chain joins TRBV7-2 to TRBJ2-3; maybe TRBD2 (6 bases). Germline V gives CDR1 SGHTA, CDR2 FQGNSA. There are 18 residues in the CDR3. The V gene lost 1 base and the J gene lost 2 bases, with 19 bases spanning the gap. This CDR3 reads CASSLVWRGPRNTDTQYF. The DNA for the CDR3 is TGTGCCAGCAGCTTAGTTTGGCGGGGTCCTAGAAACACAGATACGCAGTATTTT.

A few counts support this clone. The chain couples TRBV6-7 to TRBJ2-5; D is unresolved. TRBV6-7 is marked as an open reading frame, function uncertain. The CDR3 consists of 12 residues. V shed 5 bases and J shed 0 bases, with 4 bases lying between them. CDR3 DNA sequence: TGTGCCAGCAGTCCCTACCAAGAGACCCAGTACTTC. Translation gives CASSPYQETQYF.

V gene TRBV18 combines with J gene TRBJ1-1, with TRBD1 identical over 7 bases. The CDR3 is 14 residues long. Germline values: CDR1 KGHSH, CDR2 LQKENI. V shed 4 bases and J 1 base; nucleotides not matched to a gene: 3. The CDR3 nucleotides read TGTGCCAGCTCACGTGACAGGGCGAACACTGAAGCTTTCTTT. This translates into CASSRDRANTEAFF.

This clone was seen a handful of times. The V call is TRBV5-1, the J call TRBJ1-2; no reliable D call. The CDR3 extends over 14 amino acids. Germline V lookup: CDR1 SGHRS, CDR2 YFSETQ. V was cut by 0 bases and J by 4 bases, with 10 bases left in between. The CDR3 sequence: CASSLALGVYGYTF. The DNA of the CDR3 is TGCGCCAGCAGCTTGGCCCTGGGCGTCTATGGCTACACCTTC.

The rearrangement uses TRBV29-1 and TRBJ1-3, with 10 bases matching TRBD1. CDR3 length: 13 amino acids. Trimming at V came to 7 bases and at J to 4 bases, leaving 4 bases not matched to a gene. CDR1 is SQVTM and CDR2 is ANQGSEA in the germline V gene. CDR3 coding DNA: TGCAGCGGGGGACAGGGGATAGGAAACACCATATATTTT. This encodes CSGGQGIGNTIYF.

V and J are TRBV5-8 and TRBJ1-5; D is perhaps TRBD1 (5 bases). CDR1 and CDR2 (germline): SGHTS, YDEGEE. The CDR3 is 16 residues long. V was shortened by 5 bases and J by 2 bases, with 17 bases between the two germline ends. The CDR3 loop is CASSAVKGPGNQPQHF. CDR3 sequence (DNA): TGTGCCAGCAGTGCTGTTAAGGGGCCAGGCAATCAGCCCCAGCATTTT.

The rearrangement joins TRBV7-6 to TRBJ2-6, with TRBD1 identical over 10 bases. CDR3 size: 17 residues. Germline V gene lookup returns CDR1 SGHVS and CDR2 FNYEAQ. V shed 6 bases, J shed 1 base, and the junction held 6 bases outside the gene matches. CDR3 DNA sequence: TGTGCCAGCAGAGGGGACAGGGGATTGTCTGGGGCCAACGTCCTGACTTTC. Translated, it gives CASRGDRGLSGANVLTF.

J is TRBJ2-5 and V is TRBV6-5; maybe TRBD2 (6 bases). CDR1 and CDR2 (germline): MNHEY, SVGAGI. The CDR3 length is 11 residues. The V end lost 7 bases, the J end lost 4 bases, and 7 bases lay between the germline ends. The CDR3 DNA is TGTGCCAGCACGGAGGGAGAGACCCAGTACTTC. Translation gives CASTEGETQYF.

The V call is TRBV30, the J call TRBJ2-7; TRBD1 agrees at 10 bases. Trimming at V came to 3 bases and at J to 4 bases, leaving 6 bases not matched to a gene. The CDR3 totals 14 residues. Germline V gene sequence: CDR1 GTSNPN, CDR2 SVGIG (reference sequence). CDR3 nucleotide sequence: TGTGCCTGGAGGAGGACAGGGGGGTTATACGAGCAGTACTTC. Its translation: CAWRRTGGLYEQYF.

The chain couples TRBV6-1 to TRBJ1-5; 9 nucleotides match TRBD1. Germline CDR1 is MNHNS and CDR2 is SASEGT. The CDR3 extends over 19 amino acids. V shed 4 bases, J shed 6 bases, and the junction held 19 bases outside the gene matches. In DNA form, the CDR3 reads TGTGCCAGCAGTGCACGATCCGGGACAGGGTCGAGAGTCGGTCAGCCCCAGCATTTT. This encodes CASSARSGTGSRVGQPQHF.

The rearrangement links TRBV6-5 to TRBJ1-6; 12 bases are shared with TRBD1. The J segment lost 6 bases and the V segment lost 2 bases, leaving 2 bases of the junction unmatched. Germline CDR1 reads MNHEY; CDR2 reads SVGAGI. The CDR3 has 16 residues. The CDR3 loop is CASSYGTGGFNSPLHF. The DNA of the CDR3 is TGTGCCAGCAGTTACGGGACAGGGGGCTTTAATTCACCCCTCCACTTT.

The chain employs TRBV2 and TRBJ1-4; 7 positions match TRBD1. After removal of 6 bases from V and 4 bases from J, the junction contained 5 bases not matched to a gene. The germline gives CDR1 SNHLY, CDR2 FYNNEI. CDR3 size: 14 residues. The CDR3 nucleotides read TGTGCCAGCAGGGGGACAGCCAATAATGAAAAACTGTTTTTT. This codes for CASRGTANNEKLFF.

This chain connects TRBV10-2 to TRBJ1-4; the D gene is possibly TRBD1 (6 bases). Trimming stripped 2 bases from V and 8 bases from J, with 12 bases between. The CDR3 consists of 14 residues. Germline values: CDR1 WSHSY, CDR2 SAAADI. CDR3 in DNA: TGCGCCAGCAGTGAGGCTCGCGGGGGCGAAAAACTGTTTTTT. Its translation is CASSEARGGEKLFF.

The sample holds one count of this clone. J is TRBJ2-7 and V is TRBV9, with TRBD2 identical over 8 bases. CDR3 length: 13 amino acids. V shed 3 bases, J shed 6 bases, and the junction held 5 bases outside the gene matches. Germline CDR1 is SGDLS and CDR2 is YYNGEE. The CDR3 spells CASSEGGGPEQYF. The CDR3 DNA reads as TGTGCCAGCAGCGAGGGCGGGGGGCCCGAGCAGTACTTC.

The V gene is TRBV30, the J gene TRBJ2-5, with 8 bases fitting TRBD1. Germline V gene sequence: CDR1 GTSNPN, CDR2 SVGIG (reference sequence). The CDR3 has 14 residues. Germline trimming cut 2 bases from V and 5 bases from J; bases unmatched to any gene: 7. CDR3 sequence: CAWSTGGQIETQYF. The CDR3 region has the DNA TGTGCCTGGAGTACAGGGGGACAGATTGAGACCCAGTACTTC.

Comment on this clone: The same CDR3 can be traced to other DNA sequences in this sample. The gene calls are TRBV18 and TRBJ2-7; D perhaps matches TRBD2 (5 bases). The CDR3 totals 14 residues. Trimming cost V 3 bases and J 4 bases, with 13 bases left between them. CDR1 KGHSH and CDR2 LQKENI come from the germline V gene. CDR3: CASSPGLGGYEQYF. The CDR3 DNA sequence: TGTGCCAGCTCACCCGGCCTTGGCGGGTACGAGCAGTACTTC.

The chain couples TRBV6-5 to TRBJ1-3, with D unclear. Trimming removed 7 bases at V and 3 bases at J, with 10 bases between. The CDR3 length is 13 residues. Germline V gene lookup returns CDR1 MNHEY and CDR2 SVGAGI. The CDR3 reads CASTRGFGNTIYF. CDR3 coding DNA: TGTGCCAGCACCCGGGGTTTTGGAAACACCATATATTTT.

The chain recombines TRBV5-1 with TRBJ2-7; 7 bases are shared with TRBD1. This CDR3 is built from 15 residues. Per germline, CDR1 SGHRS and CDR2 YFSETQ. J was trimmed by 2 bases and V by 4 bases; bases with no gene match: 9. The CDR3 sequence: CASSSRTGGPYEQYF. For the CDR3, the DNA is TGCGCCAGCAGCAGCAGGACAGGAGGTCCCTACGAGCAGTACTTC.

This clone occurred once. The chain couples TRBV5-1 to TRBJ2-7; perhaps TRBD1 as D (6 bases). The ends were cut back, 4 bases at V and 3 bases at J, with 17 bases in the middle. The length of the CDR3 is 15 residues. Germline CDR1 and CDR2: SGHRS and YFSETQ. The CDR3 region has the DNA TGCGCCAGCAGCCTACTGCCGGGACAAGACTACGAGCAGTACTTC. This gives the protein CASSLLPGQDYEQYF. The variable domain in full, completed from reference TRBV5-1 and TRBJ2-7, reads KAGVTQTPRYLIKTRGQQVTLSCSPISGHRSVSWYQQTPGQGLQFLFEYFSETQRNKGNFPGRFSGRQFSNSRSEMNVSTLELGDSALYLCASSLLPGQDYEQYFGPGTRLTVT.